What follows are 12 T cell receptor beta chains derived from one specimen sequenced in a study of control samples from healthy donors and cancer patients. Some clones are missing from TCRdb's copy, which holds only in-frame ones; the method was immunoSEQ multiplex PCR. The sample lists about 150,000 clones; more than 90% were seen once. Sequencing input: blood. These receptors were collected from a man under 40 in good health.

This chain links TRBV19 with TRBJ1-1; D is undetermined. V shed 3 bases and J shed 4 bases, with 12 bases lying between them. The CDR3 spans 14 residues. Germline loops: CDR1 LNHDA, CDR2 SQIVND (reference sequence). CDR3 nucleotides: TGTGCCAGTAGTATGGGTCAGGAAGGCACTGAAGCTTTCTTT. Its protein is CASSMGQEGTEAFF.

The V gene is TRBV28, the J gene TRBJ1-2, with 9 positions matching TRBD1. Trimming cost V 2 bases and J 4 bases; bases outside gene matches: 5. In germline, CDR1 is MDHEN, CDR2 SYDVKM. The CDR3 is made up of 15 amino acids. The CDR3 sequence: CASSLRDRDIYGYTF. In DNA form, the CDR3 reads TGTGCCAGCAGTTTAAGGGACAGGGACATCTATGGCTACACCTTC.

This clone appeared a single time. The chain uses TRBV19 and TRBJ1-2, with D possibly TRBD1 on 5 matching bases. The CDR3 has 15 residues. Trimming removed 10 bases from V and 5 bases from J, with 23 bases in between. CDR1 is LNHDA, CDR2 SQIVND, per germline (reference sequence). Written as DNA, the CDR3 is TGTGCCACCCTTGCACCGGGACGGCAACCTTATGGCTACACCTTC. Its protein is CATLAPGRQPYGYTF. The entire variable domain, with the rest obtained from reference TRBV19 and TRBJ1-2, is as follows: DGGITQSPKYLFRKEGQNVTLSCEQNLNHDAMYWYRQDPGQGLRLIYYSQIVNDFQKGDIAEGYSVSREKKESFPLTVTSAQKNPTAFYLCATLAPGRQPYGYTFGSGTRLTVV.

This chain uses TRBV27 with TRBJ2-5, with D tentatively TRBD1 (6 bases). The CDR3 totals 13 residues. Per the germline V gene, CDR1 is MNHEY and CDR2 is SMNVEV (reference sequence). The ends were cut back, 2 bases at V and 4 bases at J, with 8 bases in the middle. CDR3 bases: TGTGCCAGCAGTTTAATAGGGGGAGAGACCCAGTACTTC. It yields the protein CASSLIGGETQYF.

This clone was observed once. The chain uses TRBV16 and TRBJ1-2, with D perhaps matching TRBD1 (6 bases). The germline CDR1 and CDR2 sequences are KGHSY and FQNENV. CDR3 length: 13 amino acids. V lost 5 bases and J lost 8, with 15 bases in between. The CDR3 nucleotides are TGTGCCAGCAGCTTATTACAGGGAGCGGGCTACACCTTC. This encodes CASSLLQGAGYTF. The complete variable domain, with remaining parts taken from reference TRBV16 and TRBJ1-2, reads GEEVAQTPKHLVRGEGQKAKLYCAPIKGHSYVFWYQQVLKNEFKFLISFQNENVFDETGMPKERFSAKCLPNSPCSLEIQATKLEDSAVYFCASSLLQGAGYTFGSGTRLTVV.

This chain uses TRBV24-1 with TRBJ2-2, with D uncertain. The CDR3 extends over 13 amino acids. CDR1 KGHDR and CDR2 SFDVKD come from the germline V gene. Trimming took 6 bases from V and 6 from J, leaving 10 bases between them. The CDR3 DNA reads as TGTGCCACCAGTCGAAGTGTCGCCGGGGAGCTGTTTTTT. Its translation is CATSRSVAGELFF.

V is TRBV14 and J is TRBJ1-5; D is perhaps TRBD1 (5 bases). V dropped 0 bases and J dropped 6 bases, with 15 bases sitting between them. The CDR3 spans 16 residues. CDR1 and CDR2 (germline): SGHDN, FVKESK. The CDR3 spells CASSQEKAGSGQPQHF. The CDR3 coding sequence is TGTGCCAGCAGCCAAGAAAAGGCAGGGTCGGGTCAGCCCCAGCATTTT.

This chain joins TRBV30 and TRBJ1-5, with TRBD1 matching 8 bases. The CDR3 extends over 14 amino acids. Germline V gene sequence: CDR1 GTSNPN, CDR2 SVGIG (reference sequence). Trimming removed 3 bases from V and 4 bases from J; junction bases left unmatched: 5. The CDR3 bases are TGTGCCTGGAGCCTCAGGGGGCGAAATCAGCCCCAGCATTTT. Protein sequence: CAWSLRGRNQPQHF.

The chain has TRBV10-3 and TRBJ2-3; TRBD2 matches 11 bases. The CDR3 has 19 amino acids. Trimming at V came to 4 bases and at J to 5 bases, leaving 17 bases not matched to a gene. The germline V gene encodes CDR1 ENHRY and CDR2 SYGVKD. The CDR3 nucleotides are TGTGCCATCAGTGGTGGGGTAGTTGTAGCGGGGGGGCCAGTAGATACGCAGTATTTT. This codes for CAISGGVVVAGGPVDTQYF.

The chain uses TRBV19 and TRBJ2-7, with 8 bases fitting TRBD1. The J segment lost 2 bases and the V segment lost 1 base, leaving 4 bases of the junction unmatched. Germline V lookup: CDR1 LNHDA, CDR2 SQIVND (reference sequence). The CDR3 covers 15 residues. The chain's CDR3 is CASSIGQGPAYEQYF. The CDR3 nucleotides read TGTGCCAGTAGTATAGGACAGGGGCCTGCCTACGAGCAGTACTTC.

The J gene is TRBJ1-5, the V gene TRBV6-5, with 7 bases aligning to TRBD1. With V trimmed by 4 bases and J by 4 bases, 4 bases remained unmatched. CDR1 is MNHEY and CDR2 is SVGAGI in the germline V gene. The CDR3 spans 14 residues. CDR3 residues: CASSLQGPNQPQHF. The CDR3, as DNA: TGTGCCAGCAGTTTACAGGGGCCAAATCAGCCCCAGCATTTT.

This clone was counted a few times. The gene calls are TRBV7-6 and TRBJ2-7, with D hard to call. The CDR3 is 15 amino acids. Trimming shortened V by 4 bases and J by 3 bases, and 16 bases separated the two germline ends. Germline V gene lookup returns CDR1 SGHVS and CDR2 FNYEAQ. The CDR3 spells CASSYTDGPDYEQYF. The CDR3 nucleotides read TGTGCCAGCAGCTACACGGACGGTCCAGACTACGAGCAGTACTTC.